A single sample is the source of the 32 T cell receptor beta chains below, sequenced in a study of T cell responses to AZD1222 COVID-19 vaccine. The repertoire was sequenced with immunoSEQ multiplex PCR; TCRdb's copy has only in-frame clones and lacks some. The table records roughly 70,000 clones, 83% of them present only once. The source was peripheral blood, collected 28 days after the second AZD1222 dose. These receptor sequences come from an adult who received the AZD1222 COVID-19 vaccine.

The chain recombines TRBV6-1 with TRBJ1-6; D uncertain. Germline assignment: CDR1 MNHNS and CDR2 SASEGT. Trimming removed 0 bases at V and 8 bases at J, with 11 bases between. This CDR3 contains 15 residues. CDR3 residues: CASSEAEAVYSPLHF. The CDR3 nucleotides are TGTGCCAGCAGTGAAGCGGAAGCGGTATATTCACCCCTCCACTTT.

Comment on this clone: An end of the junction does not agree with germline; a read error may underlie this. The V gene is TRBV5-1, the J gene TRBJ1-4; 10 positions match TRBD1. The germline V gene has CDR1 SGHRS and CDR2 YFSETQ. The CDR3 length is 16 residues. The CDR3 nucleotides are TGCGCCAGTAGCTTGGGAACCGGGACAGGGGAGGAAAAACTGTTTTTT. This gives the protein CASSLGTGTGEEKLFF.

V is TRBV14 and J is TRBJ2-1; the D is unclear. Trimming cost V 4 bases and J 8 bases, with 18 bases left between them. Germline CDR1 SGHDN, CDR2 FVKESK. The CDR3 loop spans 15 amino acids. CDR3 bases: TGTGCCAGCAGCCTCCTTAGAAGCCCCCTCTATGAGCAGTTCTTC. It yields the protein CASSLLRSPLYEQFF. The full variable domain, completed using reference TRBV14 and TRBJ2-1, is EAGVTQFPSHSVIEKGQTVTLRCDPISGHDNLYWYRRVMGKEIKFLLHFVKESKQDESGMPNNRFLAERTGGTYSTLKVQPAELEDSGVYFCASSLLRSPLYEQFFGPGTRLTVL.

The chain is built from TRBV4-3 and TRBJ2-3, with D uncertain. Germline CDR1 LGHNA, CDR2 YSLEER. Trimming left V 1 base short and J 2 bases short, with 13 bases between. The CDR3 has 16 amino acids. In DNA form, the CDR3 reads TGCGCCAGCAGCCAAGCTACAGCATATAACACAGATACGCAGTATTTT. This sequence encodes CASSQATAYNTDTQYF.

The V and J genes are TRBV6-2 or TRBV6-3 and TRBJ2-7; D ambiguous. CDR3 length: 13 residues. Per germline, CDR1 MNHEY and CDR2 SVGEGT. Trimming took 2 bases from V and 3 from J, leaving 8 bases between them. In nucleotides, the CDR3 is TGTGCCAGCAGTTACCTGGCTGACTACGAGCAGTACTTC. Protein product: CASSYLADYEQYF.

The V and J genes are TRBV11-2 and TRBJ1-2; tentatively, D is TRBD1 (6 bases). Trimming pared 4 bases from V and 4 bases from J, leaving 7 bases between. The CDR3 runs to 12 residues. Germline V gene data show CDR1 as SGHAT and CDR2 as FQNNGV. The CDR3 coding sequence is TGTGCCAGCAGCTCAGGGGTCTATGGCTACACCTTC. Protein: CASSSGVYGYTF.

This clone has more than one count but fewer than ten. The rearrangement joins TRBV23-1 to TRBJ2-7; D not certain. TRBV23-1 is placed among ORFs of uncertain function. V shed 0 bases and J shed 5 bases, with 11 bases lying between them. The CDR3 extends over 14 amino acids. DNA for the CDR3: TGCGCCAGCAGTCAATCCCTCCGCCTCGACGAGCAGTACTTC. Amino acid sequence: CASSQSLRLDEQYF.

The V call is TRBV19, the J call TRBJ1-6, with D unresolved. V was trimmed by 7 bases and J by 5 bases, leaving 15 bases between them. The germline V gene encodes CDR1 LNHDA and CDR2 SQIVND (reference sequence). This CDR3 has 15 residues. The CDR3 DNA is TGTGCCAGTAAAGTTGGTCAGCTGCATAATTCACCCCTCCACTTT. Its protein product is CASKVGQLHNSPLHF.

J is TRBJ1-2 and V is TRBV7-8; no firm D call. The ends were cut back, 1 base at V and 8 bases at J, with 14 bases in the middle. The CDR3 spans 14 residues. CDR1 and CDR2 from the germline V gene are SGHVS and FQNEAQ. In DNA form, the CDR3 reads TGTGCCAGCAGCTTAGAGAGGAAGGGATCCGGCTACACCTTC. Encoded protein: CASSLERKGSGYTF.

This rearrangement joins TRBV5-1 to TRBJ2-1; 10 positions agree with TRBD1. Unmatched junction bases numbered 9, after V lost 0 bases and J lost 6 bases. This CDR3 has 17 amino acids. Germline loops: CDR1 SGHRS, CDR2 YFSETQ. This CDR3 reads CASSLGRGQGSFNEQFF. In nucleotides, the CDR3 is TGCGCCAGCAGCTTGGGCCGGGGACAGGGGAGCTTCAATGAGCAGTTCTTC.

The chain carries TRBV7-9 and TRBJ2-1; D is possibly TRBD2 (6 bases). The CDR3 totals 15 residues. With 5 bases removed from V and 7 bases from J, the gap between germline ends came to 18 bases. The V gene's germline CDR1 is SEHNR and CDR2 FQNEAQ (reference sequence). CDR3 sequence: CASSPHGRGKNEQFF. The DNA for the CDR3 is TGTGCCAGCAGCCCCCATGGGCGGGGCAAGAATGAGCAGTTCTTC.

This clone was picked up a small number of times. The chain combines TRBV5-8 with TRBJ2-2, with a tentative D call TRBD2 (6 bases). The CDR3 is 16 residues long. Trimming cost V 0 bases and J 4 bases, with 13 bases left between them. Germline CDR1 and CDR2: SGHTS and YDEGEE. The CDR3 DNA reads TGTGCCAGCAGCTTGGTCGGGGGAACAAGCACCGGGGAGCTGTTTTTT. Encoded protein: CASSLVGGTSTGELFF. Drawing the rest from reference TRBV5-8 and TRBJ2-2, the complete variable domain is EAGVTQSPTHLIKTRGQQATLRCSPISGHTSVYWYQQALGLGLQFLLWYDEGEERNRGNFPPRFSGRQFPNYSSELNVNALELEDSALYLCASSLVGGTSTGELFFGEGSRLTVL.

J is TRBJ2-7 and V is TRBV19; tentative D call: TRBD2 (6 bases). The CDR3 has 15 amino acids. Germline V lookup: CDR1 LNHDA, CDR2 SQIVND (reference sequence). V shed 5 bases and J shed 3 bases, with 17 bases lying between them. CDR3 sequence: CASSGWTTGNYEQYF. As DNA, the CDR3 is TGTGCCAGTAGTGGCTGGACTACCGGAAACTACGAGCAGTACTTC.

The chain links TRBV24-1 to TRBJ1-1; perhaps TRBD1 as D (6 bases). In germline, CDR1 is KGHDR, CDR2 SFDVKD. V was clipped by 3 bases and J by 7 bases, with 11 bases between them. The CDR3 is made up of 13 amino acids. CDR3 nucleotides: TGTGCCACCAGTGATCAGGACAGCGTTGAAGCTTTCTTT. It translates to CATSDQDSVEAFF.

The rearrangement links TRBV3-1 (or the pseudogene TRBV3-2) to TRBJ1-6; D may be TRBD1 (6 bases). This CDR3 spans 14 amino acids. Germline assignment: CDR1 LGHDT and CDR2 YNNKEL (reference sequence). The ends were cut back, 4 bases at V and 9 bases at J, with 13 bases in the middle. The DNA for the CDR3 is TGTGCCAGCAGCCGAGGACAGTTCTCTTCACCCCTCCACTTT. Translation: CASSRGQFSSPLHF.

The chain recombines TRBV4-2 with TRBJ2-7; perhaps TRBD2 as D (6 bases). Trimming left V 0 bases short and J 0 bases short, with 12 bases between. The CDR3 extends over 16 amino acids. Per germline, CDR1 LGHNA and CDR2 YNFKEQ. The DNA for the CDR3 is TGTGCCAGCAGCCAAGAGGCGGGGCTAGGCTCCTACGAGCAGTACTTC. This translates into CASSQEAGLGSYEQYF.

The chain combines TRBV6-5 with TRBJ1-5; D gene uncertain. Germline assignment: CDR1 MNHEY and CDR2 SVGAGI. This CDR3 region has 15 residues. V was cut by 6 bases and J by 2 bases, with 14 bases left in between. CDR3 residues: CASSPFPPRNQPQHF. The CDR3 bases are TGTGCCAGCAGCCCATTCCCGCCTCGCAATCAGCCCCAGCATTTT.

The chain uses TRBV4-2 and TRBJ2-1, with D possibly TRBD2 on 5 matching bases. V dropped 0 bases and J dropped 8 bases, with 8 bases sitting between them. The CDR3 length is 13 residues. Germline-derived CDR1 and CDR2 are LGHNA and YNFKEQ. CDR3 coding DNA: TGTGCCAGCAGCCAAGAGCGGGTAGATGAGCAGTTCTTC. This codes for CASSQERVDEQFF.

J is TRBJ1-1 and V is TRBV27, with D unresolved. Germline lookup yields CDR1 MNHEY and CDR2 SMNVEV (reference sequence). There are 17 residues in the CDR3. The V gene lost 0 bases and the J gene lost 5 bases, with 19 bases spanning the gap. The CDR3 spells CASSLSYVGSPGTEAFF. The CDR3 nucleotides read TGTGCCAGCAGTTTATCTTACGTCGGCTCCCCGGGGACTGAAGCTTTCTTT.

J is TRBJ2-7 and V is TRBV6-5; D unclear. The germline CDR1 and CDR2 sequences are MNHEY and SVGAGI. The CDR3 has 14 amino acids. The V gene lost 2 bases and the J gene lost 3 bases, with 11 bases spanning the gap. CDR3: CASSYMADFYEQYF. In DNA, the CDR3 is TGTGCCAGCAGTTACATGGCTGACTTCTACGAGCAGTACTTC.

J is TRBJ2-3 and V is TRBV6-5; TRBD2 matches at 7 bases. CDR3 length: 14 residues. Germline V gene sequence: CDR1 MNHEY, CDR2 SVGAGI. V dropped 7 bases and J dropped 1; count of bases not matched to a gene: 5. This chain's CDR3 is CASTPTSGTDTQYF. In DNA, the CDR3 is TGTGCCAGCACCCCAACTAGCGGCACAGATACGCAGTATTTT.

V gene TRBV4-2 combines with J gene TRBJ1-1, with D perhaps matching TRBD1 (5 bases). This CDR3 region has 13 residues. Between the trimmed V and J ends, which lost 6 bases and 2 bases, there was a span of 10 bases. The germline V gene encodes CDR1 LGHNA and CDR2 YNFKEQ. CDR3 sequence reads: CASRPRDNTEAFF. CDR3 DNA: TGTGCCAGCAGACCCAGGGACAACACTGAAGCTTTCTTT.

The chain is built from TRBV2 and TRBJ1-5; 8 bases are a match to TRBD1. The trim removed 3 bases at V and 5 bases at J, leaving 15 bases unmatched. The CDR3 has 18 residues. Per germline, CDR1 SNHLY and CDR2 FYNNEI. The CDR3 coding sequence is TGTGCCAGCAGTGATTTTAGGACAGGGCGTGACAGGGATCAGCCCCAGCATTTT. Protein sequence: CASSDFRTGRDRDQPQHF.

V is TRBV3-1 (or the pseudogene TRBV3-2) and J is TRBJ1-3, with a weak D call TRBD1 (6 bases). CDR1 is LGHDT and CDR2 is YNNKEL in the germline V gene (reference sequence). This CDR3 spans 15 amino acids. Between the trimmed V and J ends, which lost 0 bases and 4 bases, there was a span of 10 bases. CDR3 sequence: CASSQDGGQGNTIYF. CDR3 DNA: TGTGCCAGCAGCCAAGATGGGGGGCAAGGAAACACCATATATTTT.

The chain uses TRBV29-1 and TRBJ2-7; D gene ambiguous. Germline V lookup: CDR1 SQVTM, CDR2 ANQGSEA. The CDR3 runs 13 residues. Trimming pared 2 bases from V and 4 bases from J, leaving 12 bases between. The CDR3 loop reads CSVENPRFYEQYF. CDR3 nucleotides: TGCAGCGTTGAAAATCCAAGGTTTTACGAGCAGTACTTC.

The chain uses TRBV19 and TRBJ2-2; TRBD1 aligns across 9 bases. Germline CDR1 LNHDA, CDR2 SQIVND (reference sequence). The CDR3 consists of 14 residues. V was pared by 6 bases and J by 3 bases, with 2 bases of the junction left unmatched. This CDR3 is CASRWTGDTGELFF. CDR3 DNA sequence: TGTGCCAGTAGATGGACAGGGGACACCGGGGAGCTGTTTTTT.

This clone came up once. V is TRBV6-6 and J is TRBJ2-1; TRBD1 is a possible D gene (7 bases). The V gene's germline CDR1 is MNHNY and CDR2 SVGAGI (reference sequence). The CDR3 consists of 15 residues. The germline V and J ends were trimmed by 3 bases and 4 bases, with 13 bases remaining between them. CDR3 sequence (DNA): TGTGCCAGCAGTTATGGCAGGGGGGATTACAATGAGCAGTTCTTC. Protein: CASSYGRGDYNEQFF.

The chain is built from TRBV18 and TRBJ1-5; the D is unclear. The V gene's germline CDR1 is KGHSH and CDR2 LQKENI. V was shortened by 0 bases and J by 0 bases, with 6 bases between the two germline ends. This CDR3 is built from 15 residues. CDR3 in DNA: TGTGCCAGCTCACCACCGGGAGATAGCAATCAGCCCCAGCATTTT. This gives the protein CASSPPGDSNQPQHF. The variable domain in full, completed from reference TRBV18 and TRBJ1-5, reads NAGVMQNPRHLVRRRGQEARLRCSPMKGHSHVYWYRQLPEEGLKFMVYLQKENIIDESGMPKERFSAEFPKEGPSILRIQQVVRGDSAAYFCASSPPGDSNQPQHFGDGTRLSIL.

This clone was counted once. The gene calls are TRBV7-9 and TRBJ1-2; 10 nucleotides agree with TRBD1. V shed 5 bases, J shed 6 bases, and the junction held 9 bases outside the gene matches. The CDR3 has 15 residues. Germline V gene lookup returns CDR1 SEHNR and CDR2 FQNEAQ (reference sequence). The DNA of the CDR3 is TGTGCCAGCAGCCCGTTGACAGGGGGCGCTAATGGCTACACCTTC. Amino acids: CASSPLTGGANGYTF.

The rearrangement links TRBV19 to TRBJ1-5; TRBD1 is a possible D gene (5 bases). Germline assignment: CDR1 LNHDA and CDR2 SQIVND (reference sequence). With 6 bases removed from V and 1 base from J, the gap between germline ends came to 16 bases. The CDR3 is made up of 16 amino acids. The CDR3 DNA reads as TGTGCCAGTAGCTCCCGGGGGGGGTCGAGCAATCAGCCCCAGCATTTT. Translation: CASSSRGGSSNQPQHF.

This clone is a singleton in its sample. The chain combines TRBV10-3 with TRBJ1-1, with a tentative D call TRBD1 (5 bases). The length of the CDR3 is 13 residues. Per the germline V gene, CDR1 is ENHRY and CDR2 is SYGVKD. Trimming shortened V by 0 bases and J by 11 bases, and 13 bases separated the two germline ends. CDR3 residues: CAISESNRSDAFF. The CDR3 region has the DNA TGTGCCATCAGTGAGTCGAACAGGTCCGACGCTTTCTTT.

In this sample, this clone turned up a few times. The V gene is TRBV2, the J gene TRBJ1-4; weak D call: TRBD1 (6 bases). Looked up from germline, CDR1 is SNHLY and CDR2 is FYNNEI. V was pared by 7 bases and J by 6 bases, with 15 bases between. This CDR3 has 14 residues. The CDR3 sequence is CASTYRVRDEKLFF. The CDR3 DNA sequence: TGTGCCAGCACTTACAGGGTGAGGGATGAAAAACTGTTTTTT. The whole variable domain, remainder taken from reference TRBV2 and TRBJ1-4, is EPEVTQTPSHQVTQMGQEVILRCVPISNHLYFYWYRQILGQKVEFLVSFYNNEISEKSEIFDDQFSVERPDGSNFTLKIRSTKLEDSAMYFCASTYRVRDEKLFFGSGTQLSVL.